The rows below give T cell receptor beta chains drawn from one sample of a study of blood T cell repertoires in COVID-19. Using immunoSEQ multiplex PCR, the repertoire was profiled, and TCRdb retains in-frame clones only, with some absent. The sample carries a few hundred thousand clones, approximately 77% recorded once. Specimen: peripheral blood. Source of these receptors: a human donor with acute or convalescent COVID-19. The donor label of this sample is uncertain. The CDR3 runs from the conserved cysteine through the conserved F or W.

TRBJ2-2 TRBV11-2 CASSLVQGSGTGELFF
TRBJ1-2 TRBV5-6 CASSFMQGASGYTF
TRBJ2-7 TRBV27 CASSSVAGNYYEQYF
TRBJ2-2 TRBV5-5 CASTGQGNTGELFF
TRBJ1-4 TRBV7-9 CASSRTGGNEKLFF
TRBJ2-7 TRBV5-1 CASSPRQGTRYEQYF
TRBJ1-1 TRBV6-4 CATVSVGGDTEAFF
TRBJ2-7 TRBV7-6 CASSPRLAGEAYEQYF
TRBJ1-2 TRBV6-1 CASSEQVNYGYTF
TRBJ1-2 TRBV15 CATSRGAGYTF
TRBJ1-2 TRBV19 CASSSGTGTSYGYTF
TRBJ1-1 TRBV20-1 CSARGRTEAFF
TRBJ2-1 TRBV20-1 CSARVRDEQFF
TRBJ2-1 TRBV27 CASSFSGWTSGGSGEQFF
TRBJ1-4 TRBV6-5 CASIQGEKGKLFF
TRBJ1-2 TRBV6-5 CASSRDRGYGYTF
TRBJ2-1 TRBV27 CASSLTGVDEQFF
TRBJ1-6 TRBV6-1 CASSERQGIPSPLHF
TRBJ1-2 TRBV5-4 CASSLVRDERGYTF
TRBJ1-3 TRBV30 CAWSGKGLAGNTIYF
TRBJ2-4 TRBV18 CASSPKTYTSAAGNIQYF
TRBJ2-2 TRBV10-2 CAGSPRDRGATGELFF
TRBJ2-1 TRBV9 CASSVHGTPSINEQFF
TRBJ1-2 TRBV4-1 CASSQGEAASSYGYTF
TRBJ2-2 TRBV5-5 CASSPGRGRYKGELFF
TRBJ1-5 TRBV28 CASRTPGDQPQHF
TRBJ2-1 TRBV24-1 CATSDKAGAEQFF
TRBJ1-1 TRBV5-8 CASSSYRGRRNTEAFF
TRBJ2-1 TRBV7-8 CASSLGDFWNEQFF
TRBJ1-1 TRBV4-1 CASSHSNTLAFF
TRBJ2-5 TRBV5-8 CASISTGNQETQYF
TRBJ1-1 TRBV24-1 CATSAPSRQGNTEAFF
TRBJ1-6 TRBV6-5 CASSYNPRGNSPLHF
TRBJ1-2 TRBV6-5 CASHINTLRGGYTF
TRBJ2-5 TRBV24-1 CATGRLGEETQYF
TRBJ2-1 TRBV18 CASSPRLAGEYNEQFF